Listed here are 29 T cell receptor beta chains from one sample, sequenced in a study of T-cell memory formation after mild COVID-19. One entry per CDR3 protein results from TCRdb running MiXCR on the 5' RACE reads. The sample records some 320,000 distinct CDR3 sequences, roughly 15% being singletons. Sequencing was carried out using PBMCs or a T cell subset sorted from them (not recorded which). Receptors originate from a man aged 18 to 35 who had mild COVID-19 (a few samples of this study predate the infection). Cell type and time point are not known.

This clonotype showed up just a few times. CDR3 amino acids: CASSLVWDTQYF. In nucleotides, the CDR3 is TGTGCCAGCAGTTTAGTCTGGGATACGCAGTATTTT. This chain connects TRBV12-3 or TRBV12-4 to TRBJ2-3, with D uncertain. The CDR3 contains 12 residues. With 1 base removed from V and 6 bases from J, the gap between germline ends came to 5 bases.

This chain joins TRBV15 and TRBJ2-1; 9 bases line up with TRBD1. This CDR3 contains 14 residues. Looked up from germline, CDR1 is LNHNV and CDR2 is YYDKDF (reference sequence). V dropped 7 bases and J dropped 6; count of bases not matched to a gene: 7. The CDR3 DNA follows: TGTGCCACCACCGGGACAGGGAAAGGCAATGAGCAGTTCTTC. It translates to CATTGTGKGNEQFF.

The CDR3 DNA reads TGCAGTGCTAGAGAAGTGGGCACAGATACGCAGTATTTT. This gives the protein CSAREVGTDTQYF. The chain recombines TRBV20-1 with TRBJ2-3, with D uncertain. The CDR3 is made up of 13 amino acids. V was shortened by 0 bases and J by 1 base, with 5 bases between the two germline ends. The V gene's germline CDR1 is DFQATT and CDR2 SNEGSKA (reference sequence).

The chain uses TRBV10-2 and TRBJ1-5; TRBD1 agrees at 9 bases. The CDR3 consists of 14 residues. J gave up 4 bases and V 6 bases, and 4 bases lay outside the gene matches. The germline CDR1 and CDR2 sequences are WSHSY and SAAADI. DNA of the CDR3: TGCGCCAGCAGATTACAGGGGGCAAATCAGCCCCAGCATTTT. This gives the protein CASRLQGANQPQHF.

This clonotype was seen a few times. The CDR3 DNA reads as TGTGCCAGCAGCCAAGAATGGAGGCAAGAGACCCAGTACTTC. Translating it yields CASSQEWRQETQYF. This sequence joins TRBV3-1 and TRBJ2-5, with D possibly TRBD2 on 5 matching bases. Germline assignment: CDR1 LGHDT and CDR2 YNNKEL (reference sequence). The V end was cut by 0 bases, the J end by 2 bases, with 7 bases between. CDR3 length equals 14 residues.

The genes are TRBV29-1 and TRBJ2-1, with D perhaps TRBD1 (5 bases). V lost 3 bases and J 6 bases, leaving 9 bases between the germline ends. This CDR3 region has 12 residues. Germline lookup yields CDR1 SQVTM and CDR2 ANQGSEA. The CDR3 reads CSVESRANEQFF. DNA for the CDR3: TGCAGCGTTGAGAGCAGGGCCAATGAGCAGTTCTTC.

Here the CDR3 DNA reads TGTGCCACCAGTGAAGGGGCAGACTATGGCTACACCTTC. Its translation: CATSEGADYGYTF. This sequence joins TRBV24-1 and TRBJ1-2; D is possibly TRBD1 (5 bases). The germline V gene has CDR1 KGHDR and CDR2 SFDVKD. V lost 4 bases and J lost 3, with 8 bases in between. The CDR3 length is 13 residues.

This clonotype has a count of ten or more. This chain uses TRBV12-3 or TRBV12-4 with TRBJ2-1; 8 bases fit TRBD2. There are 13 residues in the CDR3. V shed 6 bases and J 7 bases; nucleotides not matched to a gene: 5. In nucleotides, the CDR3 is TGTGCCAGCAGATGGTCGGGGGGGAATGAGCAGTTCTTC. This sequence encodes CASRWSGGNEQFF.

This chain connects TRBV19 to TRBJ2-3; a weak D match, TRBD1 (5 bases). V was cut by 5 bases and J by 1 base, with 13 bases left in between. Germline CDR1 LNHDA, CDR2 SQIVND (reference sequence). This CDR3 has 15 amino acids. Written as DNA, the CDR3 is TGTGCCAGTAGTTCCCGTAGGGGCGGCACAGATACGCAGTATTTT. Amino acids: CASSSRRGGTDTQYF.

V gene TRBV6-1 combines with J gene TRBJ1-1; D gene unclear. V was cut by 6 bases and J by 3 bases, with 11 bases left in between. Germline-derived CDR1 and CDR2 are MNHNS and SASEGT. The CDR3 sequence is 13 residues long. This CDR3 is CASSELWDTEAFF. The CDR3 region has the DNA TGTGCCAGCAGCGAGCTGTGGGACACTGAAGCTTTCTTT.

This rearrangement joins TRBV14 to TRBJ2-4; D may match TRBD1 or TRBD2 (5 bases each). The germline CDR1 and CDR2 sequences are SGHDN and FVKESK. The V end was cut by 4 bases, the J end by 2 bases, with 18 bases between. The CDR3 loop spans 17 amino acids. The DNA for the CDR3 is TGTGCCAGCAGCCTAGGCGTCACCTGGGGGTCCAAAAACATTCAGTACTTC. Protein: CASSLGVTWGSKNIQYF.

This sequence joins TRBV6-6 and TRBJ2-7, with D unclear. Germline V CDR1 and CDR2: MNHNY, SVGAGI (reference sequence). Between the trimmed V and J ends, which lost 2 bases and 0 bases, there was a span of 8 bases. This CDR3 region has 14 residues. The CDR3 DNA is TGTGCCAGCAGTTACCACCCCGACTCCTACGAGCAGTACGTC. As protein: CASSYHPDSYEQYV.

This clonotype turned up a few times. This rearrangement joins TRBV5-5 to TRBJ2-5; 9 bases are a match to TRBD1. With V trimmed by 3 bases and J by 4 bases, 13 bases remained unmatched. CDR3 length: 17 residues. Germline-derived CDR1 and CDR2 are SGHKS and YYEKEE (reference sequence). The CDR3 loop reads CASSSQPGQGIGETQYF. The CDR3 bases are TGTGCCAGCAGCTCGCAACCGGGACAGGGAATTGGAGAGACCCAGTACTTC.

The V gene is TRBV10-3, the J gene TRBJ1-2; TRBD1 is a possible D gene (6 bases). Between the trimmed V and J ends, which lost 0 bases and 12 bases, there was a span of 23 bases. This CDR3 contains 16 residues. From germline, CDR1 is ENHRY and CDR2 SYGVKD. CDR3 protein: CAISESSTGRRFGHTF. The CDR3 coding sequence is TGTGCCATCAGTGAGTCATCTACAGGGCGGCGGTTCGGACACACCTTC.

This clonotype was seen at least ten times. The junction differs from germline at one of its ends, possibly a read error. The chain recombines TRBV4-1 with TRBJ2-4, with TRBD1 as a possible D gene (6 bases). Looked up from germline, CDR1 is MGHRA and CDR2 is YSYEKL. The CDR3 contains 13 residues. Here the CDR3 reads CASSQDLNRANNF. CDR3 DNA: TGCGCCAGCAGCCAAGATTTAAACAGGGCCAACAACTTC.

J is TRBJ1-6 and V is TRBV5-1; the match to TRBD1 covers 11 bases. The CDR3 runs to 14 residues. Germline lookup yields CDR1 SGHRS and CDR2 YFSETQ. With V trimmed by 4 bases and J by 9 bases, 3 bases remained unmatched. The CDR3 DNA reads as TGCGCCAGCAGCGTCGGGACAGGGGGTTCACCCCTCCACTTT. Translation gives CASSVGTGGSPLHF.

This clonotype was seen more than once but under ten times. The chain employs TRBV4-2 and TRBJ2-7; D remains unclear. V dropped 1 base and J dropped 5 bases, with 9 bases sitting between them. CDR3 size: 13 residues. The germline V gene has CDR1 LGHNA and CDR2 YNFKEQ. The DNA for the CDR3 is TGTGCCAGCAGCCAAGTAATGGACCACGAGCAGTACTTC. Encoded protein: CASSQVMDHEQYF.

This rearrangement joins TRBV5-4 to TRBJ1-2; 8 bases agree with TRBD1. V lost 3 bases to trimming and J lost 4 bases; unmatched junction nucleotides: 5. The CDR3 contains 14 residues. Germline V gene data show CDR1 as SGHNT and CDR2 as YYREEE (reference sequence). CDR3 DNA: TGTGCCAGCAGCTGGACAGGGAAGGGCTATGGCTACACCTTC. This translates into CASSWTGKGYGYTF.

The genes are TRBV5-5 and TRBJ1-1; D is uncertain. The CDR3 covers 13 residues. Trimming left V 0 bases short and J 10 bases short, with 13 bases between. Germline V gene data show CDR1 as SGHKS and CDR2 as YYEKEE (reference sequence). CDR3 amino acids: CASSLDRPWRAFF. The CDR3 region has the DNA TGTGCCAGCAGCTTGGACCGCCCCTGGAGAGCTTTCTTT.

The V and J genes are TRBV12-3 or TRBV12-4 and TRBJ2-5; 9 nucleotides align to TRBD2. V lost 6 bases and J lost 4; bases outside the gene matches: 9. The CDR3 spans 15 residues. The CDR3 reads CASSRAGGPRETQYF. CDR3 in DNA: TGTGCCAGCAGCCGGGCGGGGGGGCCGAGAGAGACCCAGTACTTC.

V usage is TRBV4-3 and J usage is TRBJ2-1, with D perhaps matching TRBD2 (7 bases). From germline, CDR1 is LGHNA and CDR2 YSLEER. The CDR3 runs 17 residues. Trimming stripped 3 bases from V and 8 bases from J, with 23 bases between. The CDR3 reads CASSQSIIGGAGYEQFF. CDR3 in DNA: TGCGCCAGCAGCCAGAGTATAATAGGGGGGGCCGGATATGAGCAGTTCTTC.

The chain employs TRBV20-1 and TRBJ1-4, with D possibly matching TRBD1 (5 bases). CDR1 is DFQATT and CDR2 is SNEGSKA in the germline V gene (reference sequence). V lost 0 bases to trimming and J lost 6 bases, with 8 bases between them. This CDR3 contains 13 residues. CDR3 bases: TGCAGTGCTAGAGAGCGCAGGGATGAAAAACTGTTTTTT. Protein sequence: CSARERRDEKLFF.

This clonotype has more than one count but fewer than ten. CDR3 in amino acids: CASSQDYGDYNSPLHF. The CDR3 DNA reads TGTGCCAGCAGCCAAGATTATGGAGACTATAATTCACCCCTCCACTTT. The chain recombines TRBV4-2 with TRBJ1-6; D is unresolved. The CDR3 covers 16 residues. CDR1 and CDR2 from the germline V gene are LGHNA and YNFKEQ. The germline V and J ends were trimmed by 0 bases and 3 bases, with 9 bases remaining between them.

The table lists this clonotype with many counts. The J gene is TRBJ1-1, the V gene TRBV5-1; D might be TRBD1 (5 bases). Trimming left V 4 bases short and J 0 bases short, with 13 bases between. The CDR3 is 15 amino acids. The V gene's germline CDR1 is SGHRS and CDR2 YFSETQ. The CDR3 region is CASSPLTALNTEAFF. CDR3 DNA: TGCGCCAGCAGCCCTTTGACAGCCTTGAACACTGAAGCTTTCTTT. The full variable domain, its missing parts supplied by reference TRBV5-1 and TRBJ1-1, is KAGVTQTPRYLIKTRGQQVTLSCSPISGHRSVSWYQQTPGQGLQFLFEYFSETQRNKGNFPGRFSGRQFSNSRSEMNVSTLELGDSALYLCASSPLTALNTEAFFGQGTRLTVV.

The V call is TRBV5-1, the J call TRBJ2-4, with 8 bases fitting TRBD1. CDR1 is SGHRS and CDR2 is YFSETQ in the germline V gene. Trimming cost V 3 bases and J 0 bases; bases outside gene matches: 5. The CDR3 spans 16 residues. The CDR3 region is CASSSGTGLAKNIQYF. The DNA of the CDR3 is TGCGCCAGCAGCTCCGGGACAGGCCTAGCCAAAAACATTCAGTACTTC.

This clonotype was detected a few times. V and J are TRBV6-2 or TRBV6-3 and TRBJ2-7; a possible D gene is TRBD1 (5 bases). Germline assignment: CDR1 MNHEY and CDR2 SVGEGT. CDR3 length equals 15 residues. V was trimmed by 7 bases and J by 3 bases, leaving 19 bases between them. CDR3: CASTDGPHQGYEQYV. In nucleotides, the CDR3 is TGTGCCAGCACGGATGGACCTCACCAGGGCTACGAGCAGTACGTC.

V and J are TRBV6-5 and TRBJ2-2, with TRBD2 matching over 11 bases. The length of the CDR3 is 15 residues. The V gene's germline CDR1 is MNHEY and CDR2 SVGAGI. The junction had 2 bases not matched to a gene; V was cut back by 5 bases and J by 3 bases. CDR3 loop: CASSPSGGHTGELFF. CDR3 sequence (DNA): TGTGCCAGCAGTCCTAGCGGGGGGCACACCGGGGAGCTGTTTTTT.

This chain connects TRBV7-2 to TRBJ1-5, with TRBD1 identical over 8 bases. The CDR3 is 14 amino acids. V lost 5 bases, J lost 8 bases, and 8 bases stayed unmatched. CDR1 is SGHTA and CDR2 is FQGNSA in the germline V gene. CDR3 nucleotide sequence: TGTGCCAGCAGCCACCCAGGGGGCTGGGAGCCCCAGCATTTT. Protein sequence: CASSHPGGWEPQHF.

The V gene is TRBV28, the J gene TRBJ2-2; D not certain. The CDR3 spans 13 residues. Trimming removed 7 bases from V and 5 bases from J, with 11 bases in between. Looked up from germline, CDR1 is MDHEN and CDR2 is SYDVKM. This CDR3 is CASTWTSTGELFF. The DNA of the CDR3 is TGTGCCAGCACCTGGACGTCGACCGGGGAGCTGTTTTTT.